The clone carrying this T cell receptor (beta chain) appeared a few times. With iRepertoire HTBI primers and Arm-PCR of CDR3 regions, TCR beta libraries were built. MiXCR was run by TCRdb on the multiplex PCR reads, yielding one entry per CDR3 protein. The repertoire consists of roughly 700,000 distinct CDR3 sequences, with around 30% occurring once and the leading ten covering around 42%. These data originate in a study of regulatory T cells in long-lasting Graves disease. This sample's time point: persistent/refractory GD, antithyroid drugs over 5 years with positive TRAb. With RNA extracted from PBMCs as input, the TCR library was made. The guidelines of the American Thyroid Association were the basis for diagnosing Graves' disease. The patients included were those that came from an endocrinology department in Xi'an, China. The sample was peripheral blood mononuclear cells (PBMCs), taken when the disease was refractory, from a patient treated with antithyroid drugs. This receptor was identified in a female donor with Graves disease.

The CDR3 sequence: CASSQGSPGVAFF. CDR3 DNA sequence: TGTGCCAGCAGCCAAGGTTCCCCGGGCGTAGCTTTCTTT. The V gene is TRBV3-1, the J gene TRBJ1-1; no clear D. The CDR3 loop spans 13 amino acids. Germline lookup yields CDR1 LGHDT and CDR2 YNNKEL (reference sequence). The ends were cut back, 1 base at V and 10 bases at J, with 13 bases in the middle.